The 17 T cell receptor beta chains in this list originate from one sample, sequenced in a study of cytomegalovirus exposure and HLA in healthy donors. Sequencing was performed with immunoSEQ multiplex PCR; in TCRdb, only in-frame clones are kept and a portion is missing. Among about 73,000 clones listed, roughly 96% were seen once. Material for sequencing was PBMCs. The origin of the receptors is a man in his late teens or twenties in good health and CMV-seronegative.

The chain uses TRBV6-6 and TRBJ2-1; TRBD2 agrees at 13 bases. Germline V gene data show CDR1 as MNHNY and CDR2 as SVGAGI (reference sequence). V was pared by 5 bases and J by 9 bases, with 10 bases of the junction left unmatched. The CDR3 extends over 16 amino acids. CDR3 in DNA: TGTGCCAGCAGTAAACGACTAGCGGGGGGCTCTGGTGAGCAGTTCTTC. This sequence encodes CASSKRLAGGSGEQFF.

J is TRBJ1-2 and V is TRBV5-6; D gene ambiguous. Trimming stripped 4 bases from V and 4 bases from J, with 26 bases between. Germline V lookup: CDR1 SGHDT, CDR2 YYEEEE. The CDR3 has 18 amino acids. The CDR3 here is CASSPSPKLGSRAYGYTF. The CDR3 DNA is TGTGCCAGCAGCCCGTCTCCGAAATTGGGTTCTAGAGCCTATGGCTACACCTTC.

The chain has TRBV19 and TRBJ1-1; 7 bases align to TRBD1. CDR1 is LNHDA and CDR2 is SQIVND in the germline V gene (reference sequence). With 2 bases clipped from V and 5 bases from J, the junction kept 2 bases outside the gene matches. CDR3 length equals 13 residues. The CDR3 nucleotides are TGTGCCAGTAGTATAAGGGGGCGGACTGAAGCTTTCTTT. Translation: CASSIRGRTEAFF.

The V gene is TRBV18, the J gene TRBJ2-6; perhaps TRBD1 as D (6 bases). The ends were cut back, 5 bases at V and 3 bases at J, with 11 bases in the middle. Germline V lookup: CDR1 KGHSH, CDR2 LQKENI. This CDR3 has 15 residues. The CDR3 is CASSSARGGANVLTF. CDR3 coding DNA: TGTGCCAGCTCATCGGCCAGGGGTGGGGCCAACGTCCTGACTTTC.

The CDR3 sequence is CSVETPIGTQNTEAFF. The CDR3 DNA sequence: TGCAGCGTTGAAACCCCCATAGGGACACAGAACACTGAAGCTTTCTTT. The chain is built from TRBV29-1 and TRBJ1-1, with D tentatively TRBD1 (6 bases). The germline CDR1 and CDR2 sequences are SQVTM and ANQGSEA. This CDR3 is 16 amino acids long. Trimming shortened V by 2 bases and J by 1 base, and 17 bases separated the two germline ends.

The chain links TRBV7-8 to TRBJ2-1; D might be TRBD2 (6 bases). CDR1 SGHVS and CDR2 FQNEAQ come from the germline V gene. The CDR3 loop spans 15 amino acids. With 1 base removed from V and 4 bases from J, the gap between germline ends came to 11 bases. DNA for the CDR3: TGTGCCAGCAGCTTAGAGACTAGTTGGTACAATGAGCAGTTCTTC. It is translated as CASSLETSWYNEQFF. Full variable domain (outside the CDR3, taken from reference TRBV7-8 and TRBJ2-1): GAGVSQSPRYKVAKRGQDVALRCDPISGHVSLFWYQQALGQGPEFLTYFQNEAQLDKSGLPSDRFFAERPEGSVSTLKIQRTQQEDSAVYLCASSLETSWYNEQFFGPGTRLTVL.

The chain carries TRBV5-8 and TRBJ2-3, with 9 bases aligning to TRBD1. Trimming cost V 4 bases and J 0 bases; bases outside gene matches: 12. This CDR3 is 18 amino acids long. Per germline, CDR1 SGHTS and CDR2 YDEGEE. The CDR3 reads CASSPWRRDRASTDTQYF. The CDR3 bases are TGTGCCAGCAGCCCGTGGCGTAGGGACAGGGCTAGCACAGATACGCAGTATTTT.

The chain joins TRBV11-2 to TRBJ2-5; maybe TRBD1 (5 bases). This CDR3 comprises 14 residues. Trimming removed 5 bases at V and 7 bases at J, with 17 bases between. Germline V gene data show CDR1 as SGHAT and CDR2 as FQNNGV. In DNA, the CDR3 is TGTGCCAGCAGCACTCCTCAGGGAAGGCGGACCCAGTACTTC. Its protein product is CASSTPQGRRTQYF. The variable domain in full, completed from reference TRBV11-2 and TRBJ2-5, reads EAGVAQSPRYKIIEKRQSVAFWCNPISGHATLYWYQQILGQGPKLLIQFQNNGVVDDSQLPKDRFSAERLKGVDSTLKIQPAKLEDSAVYLCASSTPQGRRTQYFGPGTRLLVL.

The CDR3 loop reads CASSQDTAENTIYF. DNA of the CDR3: TGCGCCAGCAGCCAAGACACTGCTGAGAACACCATATATTTT. This chain connects TRBV4-3 to TRBJ1-3; unclear D gene. The length of the CDR3 is 14 residues. Germline CDR1 reads LGHNA; CDR2 reads YSLEER. V shed 0 bases and J shed 7 bases, with 10 bases lying between them.

The chain joins TRBV4-3 to TRBJ2-7; 7 bases fit TRBD1. The V and J ends lost 1 base and 2 bases, in that order; junction bases with no gene match: 5. This CDR3 contains 15 residues. Germline loops: CDR1 LGHNA, CDR2 YSLEER. CDR3 sequence (DNA): TGCGCCAGCAGCCAAGGTATCCAGGGGGCCTACGAGCAGTACTTC. It is translated as CASSQGIQGAYEQYF.

This rearrangement joins TRBV6-1 to TRBJ1-2; weak D call: TRBD1 (6 bases). This CDR3 has 17 residues. Germline-derived CDR1 and CDR2 are MNHNS and SASEGT. V dropped 4 bases and J dropped 8 bases, with 26 bases sitting between them. This chain's CDR3 is CASSVLVSPGGQAGYTF. In DNA, the CDR3 is TGTGCCAGCAGTGTACTCGTATCCCCCGGGGGGCAGGCAGGCTACACCTTC.

This clone was seen only a few times. Other DNA sequences in the sample encode the same CDR3. This sequence joins TRBV14 and TRBJ1-1; D might be TRBD1 (5 bases). This CDR3 comprises 13 residues. Germline V gives CDR1 SGHDN, CDR2 FVKESK. The V and J ends lost 1 base and 4 bases respectively, with 7 bases between them. The CDR3, as DNA: TGTGCCAGCAGCCAAGGCGGGGCCACTGAAGCTTTCTTT. Its protein product is CASSQGGATEAFF. Full variable domain (outside the CDR3, taken from reference TRBV14 and TRBJ1-1): EAGVTQFPSHSVIEKGQTVTLRCDPISGHDNLYWYRRVMGKEIKFLLHFVKESKQDESGMPNNRFLAERTGGTYSTLKVQPAELEDSGVYFCASSQGGATEAFFGQGTRLTVV.

The rearrangement uses TRBV29-1 and TRBJ1-2; 9 positions agree with TRBD1. This CDR3 contains 13 residues. Germline V gene sequence: CDR1 SQVTM, CDR2 ANQGSEA. Losses at the gene ends were 6 bases for V and 8 bases for J; bases not matched to a gene: 10. In DNA, the CDR3 is TGCAGCGTAAGACAGGGGGTGTTTGAGGGCTACACCTTC. This translates into CSVRQGVFEGYTF.

The chain has TRBV7-2 and TRBJ2-3; D may be TRBD2 (6 bases). The CDR3 sequence is 18 residues long. Trimming removed 5 bases from V and 4 bases from J, with 25 bases in between. CDR1 is SGHTA, CDR2 FQGNSA, per germline. The CDR3 nucleotides read TGTGCCAGCAGCAACTGGCTAACGGGGGATGGATCTCCAGATACGCAGTATTTT. It yields the protein CASSNWLTGDGSPDTQYF.

The CDR3 DNA sequence: TGCGCCAGCACCGACAGGACCTACGAGCAGTACTTC. Amino acid sequence: CASTDRTYEQYF. The chain carries TRBV5-1 and TRBJ2-7, with D perhaps TRBD1 (6 bases). Trimming shortened V by 6 bases and J by 2 bases, and 9 bases separated the two germline ends. Germline loops: CDR1 SGHRS, CDR2 YFSETQ. The CDR3 consists of 12 residues.

The chain couples TRBV5-1 to TRBJ2-1; 7 nucleotides agree with TRBD2. Trimming cost V 2 bases and J 2 bases; bases outside gene matches: 4. This CDR3 region has 15 residues. Germline V gene sequence: CDR1 SGHRS, CDR2 YFSETQ. The CDR3 spells CASSFTSETYNEQFF. CDR3 sequence (DNA): TGCGCCAGCAGCTTTACTAGCGAGACCTACAATGAGCAGTTCTTC.

V and J are TRBV5-6 and TRBJ1-1; no reliable D call. The CDR3 contains 15 residues. Trimming shortened V by 1 base and J by 4 bases, and 14 bases separated the two germline ends. Germline V gene data show CDR1 as SGHDT and CDR2 as YYEEEE. The CDR3 spells CASSLIWSGSTEAFF. In DNA, the CDR3 is TGTGCCAGCAGCTTGATATGGAGCGGGAGCACTGAAGCTTTCTTT.